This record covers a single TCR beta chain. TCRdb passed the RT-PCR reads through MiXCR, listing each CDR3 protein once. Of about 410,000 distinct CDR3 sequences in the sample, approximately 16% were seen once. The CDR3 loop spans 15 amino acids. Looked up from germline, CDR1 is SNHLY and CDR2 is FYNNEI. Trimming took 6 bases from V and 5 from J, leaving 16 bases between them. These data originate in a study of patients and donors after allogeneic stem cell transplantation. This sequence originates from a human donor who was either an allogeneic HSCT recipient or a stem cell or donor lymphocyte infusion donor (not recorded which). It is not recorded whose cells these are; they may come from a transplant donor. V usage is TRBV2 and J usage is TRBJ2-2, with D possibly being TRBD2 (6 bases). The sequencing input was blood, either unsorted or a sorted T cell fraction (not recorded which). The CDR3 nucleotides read TGTGCCAGCAGCGTTATGGGGGGAGGAACCGGGGAGCTGTTTTTT. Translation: CASSVMGGGTGELFF.